The 9 T cell receptor beta chains listed next were all sequenced from one sample in a study of cytomegalovirus exposure and HLA in healthy donors (dated by TCRdb to the late 2010s). The library was obtained by the immunoSEQ multiplex PCR assay. A mixture of 60 forward primers for TCR Vbeta segments and 13 reverse primers for TCR Jbeta segments was used in the multiplex PCR. TCRdb's version of the immuneACCESS table is confined to in-frame rearrangements and falls short of the full clone set. An unresolved V gene accounts for under half of the shortfall where checked; the remainder is of unknown origin. In all, the sample holds 160,000 or so clones, and around four fifths of those were seen once. The ten largest clones represent around 11% of the sample. The sequenced sample was PBMCs. The receptors were gathered from a man in his fifties in good health and CMV-seropositive.

The chain couples TRBV6-6 to TRBJ2-5; 7 nucleotides match TRBD1. V trimming: 5 bases; J trimming: 3 bases; junction bases outside the gene matches: 3. The V gene's germline CDR1 is MNHNY and CDR2 SVGAGI (reference sequence). The CDR3 is 13 residues long. As DNA, the CDR3 is TGTGCCAGCAGTGCCGGGACAGAAGAGACCCAGTACTTC. Its translation is CASSAGTEETQYF.

Comment on this clone: At the DNA level, this CDR3 is encoded by other sequences in the same sample as well. The chain joins TRBV28 to TRBJ1-2; D remains ambiguous. Trimming stripped 6 bases from V and 1 base from J, with 12 bases between. The CDR3 totals 14 residues. Germline assignment: CDR1 MDHEN and CDR2 SYDVKM. This chain's CDR3 is CASSSSPLNYGYTF. The CDR3 DNA sequence: TGTGCCAGCAGCTCAAGCCCCCTTAACTATGGCTACACCTTC.

The chain joins TRBV18 to TRBJ1-1; the D is unclear. V lost 0 bases and J 5 bases, leaving 13 bases between the germline ends. This CDR3 region has 15 residues. Germline CDR1 and CDR2: KGHSH and LQKENI. CDR3 sequence reads: CASSPPPGRMTEAFF. CDR3 coding DNA: TGTGCCAGCTCACCACCCCCAGGAAGGATGACTGAAGCTTTCTTT.

This clone has more than one count but fewer than ten. The V call is TRBV7-8, the J call TRBJ2-3, with TRBD1 matching over 11 bases. Trimming took 2 bases from V and 3 from J; bases not matched to a gene: 4. Germline CDR1 and CDR2: SGHVS and FQNEAQ. The CDR3 sequence is 16 residues long. CDR3 DNA sequence: TGTGCCAGCAGCTTACTCGGGACAGGGGGTACAGATACGCAGTATTTT. It translates to CASSLLGTGGTDTQYF.

V usage is TRBV4-3 and J usage is TRBJ2-5; maybe TRBD2 (5 bases). The assigned J gene may be wrong: the sequence end matches TRBJ2-7 better. CDR3 length equals 16 residues. Germline V gene data show CDR1 as LGHNA and CDR2 as YSLEER. The CDR3 spells CASSQDRAASSYEQYF. CDR3 bases: TGCGCCAGCAGCCAAGATCGAGCGGCAAGCTCCTACGAGCAGTACTTC.

This clone has just a few counts. This rearrangement joins TRBV27 to TRBJ2-3, with D possibly TRBD2 on 6 matching bases. CDR3 size: 15 residues. Germline V CDR1 and CDR2: MNHEY, SMNVEV (reference sequence). Trimming stripped 1 base from V and 2 bases from J, with 10 bases between. The CDR3 DNA follows: TGTGCCAGCAGTTTATGGGCGGGGTTCACAGATACGCAGTATTTT. Amino acids: CASSLWAGFTDTQYF.

The rearrangement uses TRBV6-4 and TRBJ1-6, with TRBD1 matching 7 bases. J gave up 5 bases and V 6 bases, and 4 bases lay outside the gene matches. This CDR3 has 14 amino acids. Germline-derived CDR1 and CDR2 are MRHNA and SNTAGT. The CDR3 protein is CASRAGTDNSPLHF. In DNA, the CDR3 is TGTGCCAGCAGGGCCGGGACAGATAATTCACCCCTCCACTTT.

A note on this clone: The junction shows a germline mismatch at one end, possibly a read error. This chain joins TRBV7-9 and TRBJ2-1; no clear D gene. This CDR3 spans 12 amino acids. The germline gives CDR1 SEHNR, CDR2 FQNEAQ (reference sequence). The CDR3 DNA reads as TGTTCCAGCAGCCGAGCCTACAATGAGCAGTTCTTC. Translating it yields CSSSRAYNEQFF.

The gene calls are TRBV14 and TRBJ2-7, with unresolved D. The V gene lost 4 bases and the J gene lost 3 bases, with 10 bases spanning the gap. CDR1 is SGHDN, CDR2 FVKESK, per germline. This CDR3 is built from 13 residues. CDR3 residues: CASSPSVNYEQYF. The CDR3 DNA sequence: TGTGCCAGCAGCCCCTCCGTAAACTACGAGCAGTACTTC.